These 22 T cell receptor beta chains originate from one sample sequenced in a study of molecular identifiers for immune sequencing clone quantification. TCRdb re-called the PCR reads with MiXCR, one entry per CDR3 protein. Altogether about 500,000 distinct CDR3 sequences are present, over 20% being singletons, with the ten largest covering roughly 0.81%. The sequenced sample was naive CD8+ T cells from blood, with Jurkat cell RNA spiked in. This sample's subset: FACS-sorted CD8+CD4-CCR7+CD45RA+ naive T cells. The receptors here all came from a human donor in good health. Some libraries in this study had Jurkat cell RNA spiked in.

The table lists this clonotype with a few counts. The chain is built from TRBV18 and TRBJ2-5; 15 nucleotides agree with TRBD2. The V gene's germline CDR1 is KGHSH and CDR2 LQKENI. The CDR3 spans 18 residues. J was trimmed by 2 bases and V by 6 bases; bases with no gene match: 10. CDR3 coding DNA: TGTGCCAGCTCGCCCCGCGGACTAGCGGGAGGGCCTCAAGAGACCCAGTACTTC. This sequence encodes CASSPRGLAGGPQETQYF.

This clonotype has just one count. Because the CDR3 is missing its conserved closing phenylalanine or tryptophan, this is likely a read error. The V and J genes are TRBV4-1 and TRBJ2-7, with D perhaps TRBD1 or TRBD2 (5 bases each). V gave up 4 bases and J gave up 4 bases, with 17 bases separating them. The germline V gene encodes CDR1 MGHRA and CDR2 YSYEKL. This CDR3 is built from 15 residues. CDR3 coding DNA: TGCGCCAGCAGCCCCTCCGGGGCCCCTTCTTACGAGCAGTACTCC. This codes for CASSPSGAPSYEQYS.

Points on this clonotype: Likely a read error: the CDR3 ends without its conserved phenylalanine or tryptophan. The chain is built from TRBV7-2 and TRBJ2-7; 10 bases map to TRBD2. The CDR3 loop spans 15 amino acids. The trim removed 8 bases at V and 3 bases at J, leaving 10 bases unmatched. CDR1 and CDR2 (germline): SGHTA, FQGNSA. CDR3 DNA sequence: TGTGCCAGCTCGCCTACTAGCGGGGCCCGCTACGAGCAGTACTCC. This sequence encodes CASSPTSGARYEQYS.

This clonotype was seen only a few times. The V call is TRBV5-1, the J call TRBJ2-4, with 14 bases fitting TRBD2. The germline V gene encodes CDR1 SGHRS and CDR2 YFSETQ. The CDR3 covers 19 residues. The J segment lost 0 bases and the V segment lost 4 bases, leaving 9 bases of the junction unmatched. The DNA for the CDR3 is TGCGCCAGCAGCGGAACCGGGACTAGCGGGGGTCTAGCCAAAAACATTCAGTACTTC. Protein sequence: CASSGTGTSGGLAKNIQYF.

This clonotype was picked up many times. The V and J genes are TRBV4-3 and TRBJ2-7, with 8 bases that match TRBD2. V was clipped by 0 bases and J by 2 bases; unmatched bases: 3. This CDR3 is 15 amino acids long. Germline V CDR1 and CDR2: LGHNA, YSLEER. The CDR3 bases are TGCGCCAGCAGCCAAGATGCGGGAGGACCCTACGAGCAGTACTTC. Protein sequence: CASSQDAGGPYEQYF.

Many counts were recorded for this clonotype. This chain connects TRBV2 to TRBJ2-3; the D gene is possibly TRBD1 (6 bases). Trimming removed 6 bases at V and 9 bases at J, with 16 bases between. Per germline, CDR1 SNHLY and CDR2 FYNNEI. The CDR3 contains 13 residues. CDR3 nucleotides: TGTGCCAGCAGAGAGACAGGTCTACACACGCAGTATTTT. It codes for CASRETGLHTQYF.

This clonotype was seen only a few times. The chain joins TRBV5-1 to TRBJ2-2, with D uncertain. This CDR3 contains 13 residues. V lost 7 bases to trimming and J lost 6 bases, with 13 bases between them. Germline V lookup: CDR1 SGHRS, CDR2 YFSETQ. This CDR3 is CASVLGRSGELFF. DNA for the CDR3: TGCGCCAGCGTTTTAGGCCGCTCCGGGGAGCTGTTTTTT.

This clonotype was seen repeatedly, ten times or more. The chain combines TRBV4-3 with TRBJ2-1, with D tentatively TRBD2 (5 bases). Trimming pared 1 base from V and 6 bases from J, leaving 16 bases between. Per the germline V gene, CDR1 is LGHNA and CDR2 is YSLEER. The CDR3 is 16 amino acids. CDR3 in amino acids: CASSQGARGPFNEQFF. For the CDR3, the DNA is TGCGCCAGCAGCCAAGGCGCCCGAGGGCCCTTCAATGAGCAGTTCTTC.

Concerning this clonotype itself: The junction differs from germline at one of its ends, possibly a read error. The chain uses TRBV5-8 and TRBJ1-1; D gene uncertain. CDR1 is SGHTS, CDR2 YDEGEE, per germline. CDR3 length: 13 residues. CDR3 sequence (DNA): TGTGCCGGCAGCTTGTCGGTGAACACTGAAGCTTTCTTT. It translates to CAGSLSVNTEAFF.

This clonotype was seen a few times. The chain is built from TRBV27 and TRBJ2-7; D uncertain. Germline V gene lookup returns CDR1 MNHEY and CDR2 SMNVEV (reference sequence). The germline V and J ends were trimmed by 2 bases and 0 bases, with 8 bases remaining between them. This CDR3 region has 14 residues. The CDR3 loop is CASSLNGPSYEQYF. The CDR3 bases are TGTGCCAGCAGTTTAAATGGGCCCTCCTACGAGCAGTACTTC.

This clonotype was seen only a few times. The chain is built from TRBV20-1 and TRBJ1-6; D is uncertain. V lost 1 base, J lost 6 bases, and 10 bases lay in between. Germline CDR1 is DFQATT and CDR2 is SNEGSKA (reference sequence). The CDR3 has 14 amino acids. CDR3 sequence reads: CSARVQGSNSPLHF. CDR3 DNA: TGCAGTGCTAGAGTACAAGGTTCTAATTCACCCCTCCACTTT.

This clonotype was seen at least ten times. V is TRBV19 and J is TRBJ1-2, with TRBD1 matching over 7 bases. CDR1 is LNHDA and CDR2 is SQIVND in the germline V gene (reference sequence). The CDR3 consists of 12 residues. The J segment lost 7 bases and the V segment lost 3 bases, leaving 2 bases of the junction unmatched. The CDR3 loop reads CASSMGQLGYTF. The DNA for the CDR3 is TGTGCCAGTAGTATGGGACAGCTTGGCTACACCTTC.

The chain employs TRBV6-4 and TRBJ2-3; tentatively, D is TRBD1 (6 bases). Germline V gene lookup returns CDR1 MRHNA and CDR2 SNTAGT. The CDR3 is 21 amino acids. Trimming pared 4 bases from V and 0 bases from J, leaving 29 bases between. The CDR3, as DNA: TGTGCCAGCAGTGTAGAGGGGGAGCGTGCGAAACCTTACCCTAGCACAGATACGCAGTATTTT. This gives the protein CASSVEGERAKPYPSTDTQYF.

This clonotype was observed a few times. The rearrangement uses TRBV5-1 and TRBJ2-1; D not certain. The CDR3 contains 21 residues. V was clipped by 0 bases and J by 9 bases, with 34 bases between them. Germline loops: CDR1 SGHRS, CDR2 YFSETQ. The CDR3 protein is CASSLAFVVSYTTGPGGEQFF. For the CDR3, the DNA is TGCGCCAGCAGCTTGGCCTTCGTCGTCAGTTATACCACCGGGCCAGGTGGTGAGCAGTTCTTC.

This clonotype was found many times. This chain's CDR3 is CASSPNGGTYEQYF. The CDR3 DNA follows: TGTGCCAGCAGCCCCAATGGAGGGACCTACGAGCAGTACTTC. The rearrangement uses TRBV7-9 and TRBJ2-7, with D possibly matching TRBD2 (6 bases). The CDR3 is 14 residues long. V was trimmed by 5 bases and J by 2 bases, leaving 13 bases between them. Germline V gives CDR1 SEHNR, CDR2 FQNEAQ (reference sequence). Together with reference TRBV7-9 and TRBJ2-7, the CDR3 gives the full variable domain: DTGVSQNPRHKITKRGQNVTFRCDPISEHNRLYWYRQTLGQGPEFLTYFQNEAQLEKSRLLSDRFSAERPKGSFSTLEIQRTEQGDSAMYLCASSPNGGTYEQYFGPGTRLTVT.

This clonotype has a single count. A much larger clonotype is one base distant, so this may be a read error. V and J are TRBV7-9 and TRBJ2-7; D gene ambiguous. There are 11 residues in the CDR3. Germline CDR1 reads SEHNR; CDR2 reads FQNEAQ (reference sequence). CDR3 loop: CAGSPIWEQYF. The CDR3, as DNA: TGTGCCGGCAGCCCCATTTGGGAGCAGTACTTC.

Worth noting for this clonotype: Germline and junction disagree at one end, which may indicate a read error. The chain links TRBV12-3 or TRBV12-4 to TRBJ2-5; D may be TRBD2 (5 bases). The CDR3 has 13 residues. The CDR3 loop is CASSLGGLETRYF. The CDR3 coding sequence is TGTGCCAGCAGCCTAGGCGGGCTGGAGACCCGGTACTTC.

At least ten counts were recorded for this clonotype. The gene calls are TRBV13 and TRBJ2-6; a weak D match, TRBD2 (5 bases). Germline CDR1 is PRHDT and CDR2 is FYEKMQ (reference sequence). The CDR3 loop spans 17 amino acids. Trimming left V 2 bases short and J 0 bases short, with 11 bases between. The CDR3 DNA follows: TGTGCCAGCAGCTTATTTACGGGGAGCTCTGGGGCCAACGTCCTGACTTTC. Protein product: CASSLFTGSSGANVLTF.

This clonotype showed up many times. CDR3 in amino acids: CASRIGGNTEAFF. As DNA, the CDR3 is TGTGCCAGCAGGATTGGAGGAAACACTGAAGCTTTCTTT. The V gene is TRBV6-5, the J gene TRBJ1-1; D gene unclear. The CDR3 is 13 residues long. Trimming cost V 6 bases and J 2 bases, with 10 bases left between them. Germline V gene lookup returns CDR1 MNHEY and CDR2 SVGAGI.

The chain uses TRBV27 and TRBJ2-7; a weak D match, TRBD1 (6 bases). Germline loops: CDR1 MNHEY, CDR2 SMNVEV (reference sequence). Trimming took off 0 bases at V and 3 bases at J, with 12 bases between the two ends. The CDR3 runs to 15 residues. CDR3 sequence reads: CASSLSTGINYEQYF. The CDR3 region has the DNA TGTGCCAGCAGTTTATCGACAGGAATAAACTACGAGCAGTACTTC.

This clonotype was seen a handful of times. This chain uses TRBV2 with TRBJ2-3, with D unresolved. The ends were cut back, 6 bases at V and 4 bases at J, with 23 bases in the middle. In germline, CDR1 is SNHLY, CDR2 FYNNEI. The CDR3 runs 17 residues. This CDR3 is CASRRPETESSADTQYF. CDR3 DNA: TGTGCCAGCAGGAGACCGGAGACGGAGTCCAGCGCAGATACGCAGTATTTT.

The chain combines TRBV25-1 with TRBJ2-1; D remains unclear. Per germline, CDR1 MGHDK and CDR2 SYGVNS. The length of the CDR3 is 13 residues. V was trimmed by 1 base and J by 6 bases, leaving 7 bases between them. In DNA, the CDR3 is TGTGCCAGCAGTGAATCCCGGGCCAATGAGCAGTTCTTC. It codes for CASSESRANEQFF.